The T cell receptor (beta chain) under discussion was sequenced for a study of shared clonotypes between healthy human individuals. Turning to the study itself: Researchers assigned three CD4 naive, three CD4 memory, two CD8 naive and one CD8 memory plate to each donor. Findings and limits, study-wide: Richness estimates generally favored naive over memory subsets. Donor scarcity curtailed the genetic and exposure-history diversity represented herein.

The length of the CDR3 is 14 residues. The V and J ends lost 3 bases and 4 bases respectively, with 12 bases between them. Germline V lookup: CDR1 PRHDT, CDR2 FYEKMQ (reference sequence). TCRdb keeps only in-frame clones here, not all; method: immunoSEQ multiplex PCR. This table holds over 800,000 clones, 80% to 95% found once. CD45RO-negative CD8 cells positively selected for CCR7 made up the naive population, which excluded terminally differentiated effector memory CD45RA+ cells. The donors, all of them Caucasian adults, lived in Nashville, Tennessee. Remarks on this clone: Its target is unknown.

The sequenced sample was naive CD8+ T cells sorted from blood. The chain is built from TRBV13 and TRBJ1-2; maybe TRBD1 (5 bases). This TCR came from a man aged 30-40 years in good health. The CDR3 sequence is CASSFQGIIYGYTF. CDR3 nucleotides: TGTGCCAGCAGCTTCCAGGGAATTATCTATGGCTACACCTTC.